The clone carrying this T cell receptor (beta chain) has just a few counts. Per germline, CDR1 MNHEY and CDR2 SVGAGI. Deletions cut 7 bases from V and 7 bases from J, with 11 bases between. This CDR3 comprises 11 residues. The data were obtained in a study of blood T cell repertoires in COVID-19. Study information: COVID-19 samples from acute and convalescent phases originated in the United States, Italy and Spain. PBMCs, B-cell-depleted T cells, or T cells provided the cDNA or gDNA that made up the material.

Per the original data handling: The authors estimated nucleated cell counts from reference gene primer amplification. Method: immunoSEQ multiplex PCR; TCRdb's copy keeps in-frame clones and lacks some. V, J and clone size were drawn from that table, and D and trimming were deduced from the DNA. The sample includes around 80,000 clones, approximately 90% seen only once; the top ten take around 0.6%. The sample consisted of peripheral blood. V usage is TRBV6-5 and J usage is TRBJ2-7; tentative D call: TRBD1 (5 bases). The sequence was obtained from a man aged 55 to 70 with acute or convalescent COVID-19. The CDR3 bases are TGTGCCAGCACCCAAGGGGCAGAGCAGTACTTC. This codes for CASTQGAEQYF.